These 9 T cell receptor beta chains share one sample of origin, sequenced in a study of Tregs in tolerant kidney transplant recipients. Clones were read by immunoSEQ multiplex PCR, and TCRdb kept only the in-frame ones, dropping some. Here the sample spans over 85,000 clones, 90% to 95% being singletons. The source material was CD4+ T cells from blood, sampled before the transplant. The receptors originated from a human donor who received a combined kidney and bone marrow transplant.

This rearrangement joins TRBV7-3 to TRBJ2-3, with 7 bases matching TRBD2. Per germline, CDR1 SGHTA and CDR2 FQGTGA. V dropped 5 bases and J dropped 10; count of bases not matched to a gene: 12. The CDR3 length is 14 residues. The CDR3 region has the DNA TGTGCCAGCAGCCGAGGGACTACAAGTGGTCCGCAGTATTTT. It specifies CASSRGTTSGPQYF.

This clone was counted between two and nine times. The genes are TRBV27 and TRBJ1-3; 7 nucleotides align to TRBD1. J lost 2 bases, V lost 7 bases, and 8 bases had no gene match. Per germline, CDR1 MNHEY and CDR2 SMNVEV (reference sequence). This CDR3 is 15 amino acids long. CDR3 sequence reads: CASMRAGGTGNTIYF. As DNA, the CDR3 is TGTGCCAGCATGAGGGCAGGGGGAACTGGAAACACCATATATTTT.

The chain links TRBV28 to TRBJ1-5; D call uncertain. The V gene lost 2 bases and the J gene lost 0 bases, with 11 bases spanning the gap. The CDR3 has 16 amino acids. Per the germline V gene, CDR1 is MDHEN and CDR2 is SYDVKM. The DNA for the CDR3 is TGTGCCAGCAGTTTAGGGCCCTTTTATAGCAATCAGCCCCAGCATTTT. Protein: CASSLGPFYSNQPQHF.

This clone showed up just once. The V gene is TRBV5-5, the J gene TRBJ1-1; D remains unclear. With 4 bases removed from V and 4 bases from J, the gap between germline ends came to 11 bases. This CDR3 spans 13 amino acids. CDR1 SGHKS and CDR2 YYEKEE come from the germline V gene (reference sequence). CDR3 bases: TGTGCCAGCAGCCCCTTAGAGAGCACTGAAGCTTTCTTT. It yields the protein CASSPLESTEAFF.

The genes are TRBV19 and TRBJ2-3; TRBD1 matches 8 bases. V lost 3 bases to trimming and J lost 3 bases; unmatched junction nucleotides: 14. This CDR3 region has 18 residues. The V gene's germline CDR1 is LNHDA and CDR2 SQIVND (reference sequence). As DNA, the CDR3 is TGTGCCAGTAGTATCCGCAGGAACGACAGGGGCGGGACAGATACGCAGTATTTT. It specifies CASSIRRNDRGGTDTQYF.

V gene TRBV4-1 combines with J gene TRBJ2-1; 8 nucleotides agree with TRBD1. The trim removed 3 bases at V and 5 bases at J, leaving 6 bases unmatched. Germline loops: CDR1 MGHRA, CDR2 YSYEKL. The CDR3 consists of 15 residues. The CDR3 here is CASSHQKDRDNEQFF. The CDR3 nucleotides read TGCGCCAGCAGCCACCAAAAGGACAGGGACAATGAGCAGTTCTTC.

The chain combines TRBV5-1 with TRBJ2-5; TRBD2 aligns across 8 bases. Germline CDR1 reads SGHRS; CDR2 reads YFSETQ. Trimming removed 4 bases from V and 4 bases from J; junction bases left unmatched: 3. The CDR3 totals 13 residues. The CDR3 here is CASSPGGPETQYF. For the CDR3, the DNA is TGCGCCAGCAGCCCGGGGGGGCCAGAGACCCAGTACTTC.

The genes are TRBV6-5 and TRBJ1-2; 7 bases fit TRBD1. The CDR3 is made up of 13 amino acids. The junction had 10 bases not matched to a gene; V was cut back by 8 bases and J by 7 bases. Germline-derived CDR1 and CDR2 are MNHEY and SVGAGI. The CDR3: CASGNRGEGGYTF. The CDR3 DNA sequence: TGTGCCAGCGGTAACAGGGGTGAGGGTGGCTACACCTTC.

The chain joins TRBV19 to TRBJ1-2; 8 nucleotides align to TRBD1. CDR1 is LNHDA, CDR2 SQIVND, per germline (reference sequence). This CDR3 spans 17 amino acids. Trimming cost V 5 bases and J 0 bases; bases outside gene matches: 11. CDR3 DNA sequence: TGTGCCAGTAGTGCGGGACAGGCGGGGTTCGCTAACTATGGCTACACCTTC. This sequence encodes CASSAGQAGFANYGYTF.